Below, 18 T cell receptor beta chains from the same sample are listed, as sequenced in a study of glioma-infiltrating T cells after dendritic cell vaccination. This table comes from immunoSEQ multiplex PCR, and its TCRdb copy is limited to in-frame clones, with some not included. The top ten hold under 4% of the sample, which has about 87,000 clones, roughly 89% seen once. The input for sequencing was blood, taken before dendritic cell vaccination. The origin of the receptors is a human donor with glioblastoma.

The chain carries TRBV6-5 and TRBJ2-3; 7 bases are shared with TRBD2. This CDR3 has 16 amino acids. V lost 4 bases and J lost 5; bases outside the gene matches: 12. The germline gives CDR1 MNHEY, CDR2 SVGAGI. CDR3 bases: TGTGCCAGCAGTTCCGCCGGGACTACTTACGGAGATACGCAGTATTTT. Its protein product is CASSSAGTTYGDTQYF.

V and J are TRBV28 and TRBJ1-1, with 7 bases matching TRBD1. CDR1 and CDR2 from the germline V gene are MDHEN and SYDVKM. V was clipped by 5 bases and J by 4 bases; unmatched bases: 7. The CDR3 covers 14 residues. CDR3: CASSQQGRRTEAFF. The CDR3 coding sequence is TGTGCCAGCAGTCAACAGGGGCGGCGCACTGAAGCTTTCTTT. Filled out from reference TRBV28 and TRBJ1-1, the complete variable domain reads DVKVTQSSRYLVKRTGEKVFLECVQDMDHENMFWYRQDPGLGLRLIYFSYDVKMKEKGDIPEGYSVSREKKERFSLILESASTNQTSMYLCASSQQGRRTEAFFGQGTRLTVV.

This clone appeared a single time. The V call is TRBV20-1, the J call TRBJ2-1; D is uncertain. The length of the CDR3 is 11 residues. Germline values: CDR1 DFQATT, CDR2 SNEGSKA (reference sequence). Trimming shortened V by 7 bases and J by 0 bases, and 4 bases separated the two germline ends. As DNA, the CDR3 is TGCAGTGGCGGCTCCTACAATGAGCAGTTCTTC. It translates to CSGGSYNEQFF.

This clone was observed once. V gene TRBV27 combines with J gene TRBJ2-7; 8 bases are a match to TRBD2. Germline trimming cut 2 bases from V and 2 bases from J; bases unmatched to any gene: 11. Germline-derived CDR1 and CDR2 are MNHEY and SMNVEV (reference sequence). The CDR3 is 17 residues long. The CDR3: CASSLQAVERGPYEQYF. The DNA for the CDR3 is TGTGCCAGCAGTTTACAGGCTGTGGAGCGGGGGCCCTACGAGCAGTACTTC.

The chain employs TRBV29-1 and TRBJ2-1; 8 nucleotides match TRBD2. The V segment lost 6 bases and the J segment 2 bases; nucleotides outside the gene matches: 12. Germline V gene sequence: CDR1 SQVTM, CDR2 ANQGSEA. This CDR3 comprises 16 residues. The DNA of the CDR3 is TGCAGCGTCCCTGGGGGTAGCGGGACAACCTACAATGAGCAGTTCTTC. Encoded protein: CSVPGGSGTTYNEQFF.

The chain employs TRBV7-3 and TRBJ2-5; maybe TRBD2 (5 bases). The CDR3 covers 13 residues. V lost 6 bases, J lost 7 bases, and 15 bases lay in between. Germline loops: CDR1 SGHTA, CDR2 FQGTGA. The CDR3 DNA reads TGTGCCAGCAGTCCCGGGTCGGCGGGGACCCAGTACTTC. Its protein product is CASSPGSAGTQYF. The complete variable domain, with remaining parts taken from reference TRBV7-3 and TRBJ2-5, reads GAGVSQTPSNKVTEKGKYVELRCDPISGHTALYWYRQSLGQGPEFLIYFQGTGAADDSGLPNDRFFAVRPEGSVSTLKIQRTERGDSAVYLCASSPGSAGTQYFGPGTRLLVL.

In its sample, this clone was seen a few times. The CDR3, as DNA: TGTGCCTGGAGTATGGACAGGGGAGACTACGGGGCCAACGTCCTGACTTTC. Translation: CAWSMDRGDYGANVLTF. V gene TRBV30 combines with J gene TRBJ2-6, with 9 bases lining up with TRBD1. This CDR3 contains 17 residues. V shed 2 bases and J 4 bases; nucleotides not matched to a gene: 9. The germline V gene encodes CDR1 GTSNPN and CDR2 SVGIG (reference sequence).

The chain carries TRBV19 and TRBJ1-5; 12 bases fit TRBD1. Losses at the gene ends were 7 bases for V and 2 bases for J; bases not matched to a gene: 18. Per the germline V gene, CDR1 is LNHDA and CDR2 is SQIVND (reference sequence). The CDR3 is 20 residues long. CDR3 in DNA: TGTGCCAGTATCCATTCCCCCAAAACCGGGACAGGGGGCCGCAATCAGCCCCAGCATTTT. Translated, it gives CASIHSPKTGTGGRNQPQHF. Variable domain in full (rest from reference TRBV19 and TRBJ1-5): DGGITQSPKYLFRKEGQNVTLSCEQNLNHDAMYWYRQDPGQGLRLIYYSQIVNDFQKGDIAEGYSVSREKKESFPLTVTSAQKNPTAFYLCASIHSPKTGTGGRNQPQHFGDGTRLSIL.

In nucleotides, the CDR3 is TGTGCCAGCACCTCCGCCGCGGGGCTTGAGCAGTTCTTC. It specifies CASTSAAGLEQFF. The chain recombines TRBV27 with TRBJ2-1; maybe TRBD2 (6 bases). V was cut by 7 bases and J by 9 bases, with 16 bases left in between. Germline V lookup: CDR1 MNHEY, CDR2 SMNVEV (reference sequence). The CDR3 is made up of 13 amino acids.

The gene calls are TRBV5-1 and TRBJ1-2, with D possibly TRBD1 on 6 matching bases. Germline values: CDR1 SGHRS, CDR2 YFSETQ. Trimming removed 4 bases from V and 5 bases from J, with 12 bases in between. This CDR3 contains 13 residues. CDR3 in DNA: TGCGCCAGCAGCCTCACAGGGCTTTATGGCTACACCTTC. Residues: CASSLTGLYGYTF.

The chain links TRBV30 to TRBJ1-4; D is ambiguous. This CDR3 has 13 residues. V lost 0 bases and J 12 bases, leaving 14 bases between the germline ends. Germline CDR1 reads GTSNPN; CDR2 reads SVGIG (reference sequence). This chain's CDR3 is CAWSVRRGVELFF. CDR3 sequence (DNA): TGTGCCTGGAGTGTACGCCGGGGTGTGGAACTGTTTTTT. Complete variable domain (other parts from reference TRBV30 and TRBJ1-4): SQTIHQWPATLVQPVGSPLSLECTVEGTSNPNLYWYRQAAGRGLQLLFYSVGIGQISSEVPQNLSASRPQDRQFILSSKKLLLSDSGFYLCAWSVRRGVELFFGSGTQLSVL.

The V and J genes are TRBV5-6 and TRBJ1-2; TRBD1 agrees at 8 bases. V lost 5 bases and J lost 10; bases outside the gene matches: 13. This CDR3 has 14 amino acids. Germline CDR1 and CDR2: SGHDT and YYEEEE. CDR3 bases: TGTGCCAGCAGGGGGGACAGGACCTGGGGGACCTACACCTTC. It encodes CASRGDRTWGTYTF.

The rearrangement links TRBV5-4 to TRBJ1-2; D uncertain. The CDR3 is 13 amino acids. The germline V gene has CDR1 SGHNT and CDR2 YYREEE (reference sequence). V gave up 0 bases and J gave up 2 bases, with 5 bases separating them. This CDR3 is CASSLVLNYGYTF. The CDR3 region has the DNA TGTGCCAGCAGCTTGGTACTAAACTATGGCTACACCTTC.

The chain combines TRBV5-5 with TRBJ1-1; 7 bases are a match to TRBD1. The CDR3 is made up of 14 amino acids. Germline V CDR1 and CDR2: SGHKS, YYEKEE (reference sequence). J lost 3 bases, V lost 4 bases, and 6 bases had no gene match. The chain's CDR3 is CASSEQGLYTEAFF. Here the CDR3 DNA reads TGTGCCAGCAGCGAACAGGGGTTGTACACTGAAGCTTTCTTT.

The chain employs TRBV15 and TRBJ1-4; D is unresolved. Germline assignment: CDR1 LNHNV and CDR2 YYDKDF (reference sequence). V shed 1 base and J shed 0 bases, with 12 bases lying between them. The CDR3 spans 17 residues. CDR3 bases: TGTGCCACCAGCAGAGGTTTCTTAGTTGCAACTAATGAAAAACTGTTTTTT. It is translated as CATSRGFLVATNEKLFF.

The rearrangement joins TRBV11-2 to TRBJ1-5; unclear D gene. The CDR3 loop spans 15 amino acids. Germline V gives CDR1 SGHAT, CDR2 FQNNGV. Trimming removed 4 bases at V and 2 bases at J, with 12 bases between. The chain's CDR3 is CASSSQTGGNQPQHF. CDR3 DNA: TGTGCCAGCAGCTCGCAGACTGGCGGCAATCAGCCCCAGCATTTT.

This chain uses TRBV27 with TRBJ2-2; TRBD2 matches 8 bases. The V gene's germline CDR1 is MNHEY and CDR2 SMNVEV (reference sequence). The V and J ends lost 4 bases and 2 bases, in that order; junction bases with no gene match: 3. CDR3 size: 15 residues. The CDR3 region has the DNA TGTGCCAGCAGTTGGGGACTAGTTAACACCGGGGAGCTGTTTTTT. Translation: CASSWGLVNTGELFF.

V gene TRBV5-1 combines with J gene TRBJ2-2; no reliable D call. This CDR3 is 14 amino acids long. V lost 2 bases and J lost 1, with 6 bases in between. Per the germline V gene, CDR1 is SGHRS and CDR2 is YFSETQ. The CDR3 loop reads CASSLSGNTGELFF. CDR3 coding DNA: TGCGCCAGCAGCTTATCAGGGAACACCGGGGAGCTGTTTTTT.